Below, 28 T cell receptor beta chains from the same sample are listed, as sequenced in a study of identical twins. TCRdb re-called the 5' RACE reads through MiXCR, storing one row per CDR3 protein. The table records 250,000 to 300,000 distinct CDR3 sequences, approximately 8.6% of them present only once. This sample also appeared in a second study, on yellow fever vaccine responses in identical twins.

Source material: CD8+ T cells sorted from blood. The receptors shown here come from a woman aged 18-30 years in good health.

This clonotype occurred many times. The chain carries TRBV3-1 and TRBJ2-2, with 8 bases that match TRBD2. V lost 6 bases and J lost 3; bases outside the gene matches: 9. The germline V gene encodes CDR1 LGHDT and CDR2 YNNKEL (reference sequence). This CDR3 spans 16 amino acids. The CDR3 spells CASSNLPGGDTGELFF. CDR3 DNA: TGTGCCAGCAGTAACTTACCGGGAGGGGACACCGGGGAGCTGTTTTTT.

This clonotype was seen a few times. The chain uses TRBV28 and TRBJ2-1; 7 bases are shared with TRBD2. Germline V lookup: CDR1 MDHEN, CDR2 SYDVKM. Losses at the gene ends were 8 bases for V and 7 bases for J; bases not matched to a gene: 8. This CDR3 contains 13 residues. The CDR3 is CASEKRERNEQFF. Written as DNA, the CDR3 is TGTGCCAGCGAGAAGCGGGAACGGAATGAGCAGTTCTTC.

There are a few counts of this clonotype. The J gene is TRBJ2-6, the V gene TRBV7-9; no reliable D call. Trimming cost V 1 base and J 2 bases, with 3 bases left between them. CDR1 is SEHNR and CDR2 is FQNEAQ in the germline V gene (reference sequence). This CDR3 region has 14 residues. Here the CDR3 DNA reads TGTGCCAGCAGCTTAGGGGCTGGGGCCAACGTCCTGACTTTC. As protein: CASSLGAGANVLTF.

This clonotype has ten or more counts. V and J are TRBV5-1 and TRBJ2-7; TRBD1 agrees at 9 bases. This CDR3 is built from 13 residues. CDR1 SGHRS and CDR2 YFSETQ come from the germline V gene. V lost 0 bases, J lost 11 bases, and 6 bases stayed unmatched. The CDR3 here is CASSLGTGEFKYF. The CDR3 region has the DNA TGCGCCAGCAGCTTGGGGACAGGGGAATTCAAGTACTTC.

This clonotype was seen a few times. The CDR3 is CASSWVGEQYF. As DNA, the CDR3 is TGTGCCAGCAGCTGGGTTGGCGAGCAGTACTTC. The V and J genes are TRBV2 and TRBJ2-7; the D is unclear. The V and J ends lost 6 bases and 6 bases respectively, with 9 bases between them. Germline V gives CDR1 SNHLY, CDR2 FYNNEI. The CDR3 loop spans 11 amino acids.

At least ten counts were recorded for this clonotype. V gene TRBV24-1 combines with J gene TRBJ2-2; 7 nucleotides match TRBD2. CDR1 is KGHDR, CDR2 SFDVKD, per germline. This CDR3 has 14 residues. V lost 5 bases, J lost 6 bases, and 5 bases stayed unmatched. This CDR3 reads CATSGEGSAGELFF. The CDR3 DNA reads TGTGCCACCAGTGGGGAGGGGTCCGCCGGGGAGCTGTTTTTT.

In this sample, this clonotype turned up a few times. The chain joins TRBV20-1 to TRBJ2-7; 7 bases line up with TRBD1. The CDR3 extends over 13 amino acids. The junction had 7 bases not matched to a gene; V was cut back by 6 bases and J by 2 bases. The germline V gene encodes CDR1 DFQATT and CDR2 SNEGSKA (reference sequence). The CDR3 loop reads CSAKDRSTYEQYF. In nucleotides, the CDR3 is TGCAGTGCAAAGGACAGGTCCACCTACGAGCAGTACTTC.

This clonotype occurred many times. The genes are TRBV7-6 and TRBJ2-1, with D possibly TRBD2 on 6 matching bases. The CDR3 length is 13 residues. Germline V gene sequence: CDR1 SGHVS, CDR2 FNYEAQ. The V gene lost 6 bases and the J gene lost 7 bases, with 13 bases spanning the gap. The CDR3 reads CASSPTSNNEQFF. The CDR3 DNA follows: TGTGCCAGCAGTCCTACTAGCAATAATGAGCAGTTCTTC.

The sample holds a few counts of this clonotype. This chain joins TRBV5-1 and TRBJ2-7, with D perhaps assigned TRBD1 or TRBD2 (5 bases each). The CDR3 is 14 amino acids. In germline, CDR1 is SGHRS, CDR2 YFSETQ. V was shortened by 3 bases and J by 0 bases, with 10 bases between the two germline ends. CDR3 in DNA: TGCGCCAGCAGCTGGGACGGCTTCTCCTACGAGCAGTACTTC. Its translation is CASSWDGFSYEQYF.

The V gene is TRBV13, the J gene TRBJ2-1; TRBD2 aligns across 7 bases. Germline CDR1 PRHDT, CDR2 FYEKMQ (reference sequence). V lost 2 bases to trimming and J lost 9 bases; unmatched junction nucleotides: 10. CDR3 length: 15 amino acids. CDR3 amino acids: CASSLRSSGGLEQFF. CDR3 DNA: TGTGCCAGCAGCTTACGGTCTAGCGGAGGACTTGAGCAGTTCTTC.

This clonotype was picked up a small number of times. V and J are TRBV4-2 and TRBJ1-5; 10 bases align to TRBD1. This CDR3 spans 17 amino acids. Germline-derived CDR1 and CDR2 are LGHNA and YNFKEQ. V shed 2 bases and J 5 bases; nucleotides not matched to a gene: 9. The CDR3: CASSQSAKTGGDQPQHF. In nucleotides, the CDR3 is TGTGCCAGCAGCCAATCCGCTAAGACAGGGGGCGATCAGCCCCAGCATTTT.

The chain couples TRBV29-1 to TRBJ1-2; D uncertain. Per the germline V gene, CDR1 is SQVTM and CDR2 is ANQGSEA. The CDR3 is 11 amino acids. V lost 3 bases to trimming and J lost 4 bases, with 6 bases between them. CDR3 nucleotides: TGCAGCGTTGATGGTGGCTATGGCTACACCTTC. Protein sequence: CSVDGGYGYTF.

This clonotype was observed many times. The CDR3 DNA follows: TGTGCCAGCACCCTGGGGGCTGGAGAGCAGTACTTC. Encoded protein: CASTLGAGEQYF. V and J are TRBV12-3 or TRBV12-4 and TRBJ2-7, with D perhaps matching TRBD1 (6 bases). Trimming removed 7 bases at V and 7 bases at J, with 14 bases between. The CDR3 has 12 residues.

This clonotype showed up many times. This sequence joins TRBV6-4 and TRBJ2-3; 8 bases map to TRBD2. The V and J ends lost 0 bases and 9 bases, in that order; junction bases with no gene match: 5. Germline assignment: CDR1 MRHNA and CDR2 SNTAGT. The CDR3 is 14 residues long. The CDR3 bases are TGTGCCAGCAGTGACTCCGGGGGGGCCAACACGCAGTATTTT. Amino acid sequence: CASSDSGGANTQYF.

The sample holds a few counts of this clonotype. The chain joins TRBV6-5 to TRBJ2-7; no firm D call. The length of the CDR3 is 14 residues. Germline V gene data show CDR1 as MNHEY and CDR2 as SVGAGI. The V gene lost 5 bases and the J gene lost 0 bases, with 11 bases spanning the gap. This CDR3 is CASSPSSYSYEQYF. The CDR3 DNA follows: TGTGCCAGCAGTCCCAGCAGTTACTCCTACGAGCAGTACTTC.

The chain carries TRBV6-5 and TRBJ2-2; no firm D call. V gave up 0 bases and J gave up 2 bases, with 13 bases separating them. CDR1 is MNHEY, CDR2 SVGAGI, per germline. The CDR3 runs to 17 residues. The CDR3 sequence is CASSYSTRQLNTGELFF. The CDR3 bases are TGTGCCAGCAGTTACTCGACTCGTCAACTTAACACCGGGGAGCTGTTTTTT.

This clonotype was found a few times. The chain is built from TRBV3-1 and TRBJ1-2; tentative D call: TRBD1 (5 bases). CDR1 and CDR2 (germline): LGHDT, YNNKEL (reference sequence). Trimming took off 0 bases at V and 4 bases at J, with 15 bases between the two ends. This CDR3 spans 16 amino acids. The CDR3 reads CASSQDVRPGTYGYTF. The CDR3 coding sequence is TGTGCCAGCAGCCAAGATGTCCGTCCAGGGACCTATGGCTACACCTTC.

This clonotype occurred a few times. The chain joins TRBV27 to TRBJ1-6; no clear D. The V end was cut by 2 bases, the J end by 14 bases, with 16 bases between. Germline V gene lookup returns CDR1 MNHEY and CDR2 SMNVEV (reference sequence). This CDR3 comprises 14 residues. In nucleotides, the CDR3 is TGTGCCAGCAGTTTAATTGGCGAATTGGAGTCCCTCCACTTT. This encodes CASSLIGELESLHF.

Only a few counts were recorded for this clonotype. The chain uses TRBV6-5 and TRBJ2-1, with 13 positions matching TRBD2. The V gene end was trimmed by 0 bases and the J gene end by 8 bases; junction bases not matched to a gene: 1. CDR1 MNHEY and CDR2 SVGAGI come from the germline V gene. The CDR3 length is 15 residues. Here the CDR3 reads CASSYSGTSGDEQFF. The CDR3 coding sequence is TGTGCCAGCAGTTACTCGGGGACTAGCGGGGATGAGCAGTTCTTC.

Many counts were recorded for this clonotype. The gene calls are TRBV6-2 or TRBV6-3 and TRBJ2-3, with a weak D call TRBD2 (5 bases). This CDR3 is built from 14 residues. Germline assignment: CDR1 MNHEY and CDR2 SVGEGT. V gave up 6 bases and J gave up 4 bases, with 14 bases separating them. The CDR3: CASRGSEVPDTQYF. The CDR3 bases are TGTGCCAGCAGGGGTAGCGAAGTCCCAGATACGCAGTATTTT.

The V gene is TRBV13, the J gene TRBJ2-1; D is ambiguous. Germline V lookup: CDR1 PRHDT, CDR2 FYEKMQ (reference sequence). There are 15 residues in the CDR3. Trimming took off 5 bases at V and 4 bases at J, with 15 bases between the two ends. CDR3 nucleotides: TGTGCCAGCAGCCGTTTGGTGCAGGCGTACAATGAGCAGTTCTTC. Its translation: CASSRLVQAYNEQFF.

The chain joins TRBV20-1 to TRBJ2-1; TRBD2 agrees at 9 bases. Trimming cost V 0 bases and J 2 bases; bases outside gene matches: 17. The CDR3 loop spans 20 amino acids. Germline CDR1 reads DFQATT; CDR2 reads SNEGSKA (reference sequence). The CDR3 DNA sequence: TGCAGTGCTAGAGATGGGGAACTAGCGGGTTACCCTTCTACCTACAATGAGCAGTTCTTC. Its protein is CSARDGELAGYPSTYNEQFF.

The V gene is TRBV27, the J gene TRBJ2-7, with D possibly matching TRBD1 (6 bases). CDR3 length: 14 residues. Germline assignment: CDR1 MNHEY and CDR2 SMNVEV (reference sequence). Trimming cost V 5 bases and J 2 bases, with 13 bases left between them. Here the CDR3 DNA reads TGTGCCAGCAGTGCGAGCAGGGGAACCTACGAGCAGTACTTC. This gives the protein CASSASRGTYEQYF.

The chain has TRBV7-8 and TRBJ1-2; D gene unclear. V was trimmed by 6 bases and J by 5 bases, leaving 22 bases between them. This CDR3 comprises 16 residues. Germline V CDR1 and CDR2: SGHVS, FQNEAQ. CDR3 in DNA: TGTGCCAGCAGTTATTATGCTGGAGAGTTCTCATATGGCTACACCTTC. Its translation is CASSYYAGEFSYGYTF.

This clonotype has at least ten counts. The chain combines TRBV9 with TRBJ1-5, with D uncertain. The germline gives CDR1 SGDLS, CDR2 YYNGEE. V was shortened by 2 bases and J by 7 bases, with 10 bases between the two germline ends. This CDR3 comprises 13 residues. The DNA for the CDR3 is TGTGCCAGCAGCGTTGAGGACGGACAGCCCCAGCATTTT. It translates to CASSVEDGQPQHF.

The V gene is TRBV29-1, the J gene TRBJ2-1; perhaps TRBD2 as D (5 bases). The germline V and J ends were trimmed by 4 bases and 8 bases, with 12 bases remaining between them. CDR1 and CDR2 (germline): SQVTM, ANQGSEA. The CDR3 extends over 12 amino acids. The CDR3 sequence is CSVVEGRDEQFF. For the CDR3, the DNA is TGCAGCGTTGTAGAGGGCCGGGATGAGCAGTTCTTC.

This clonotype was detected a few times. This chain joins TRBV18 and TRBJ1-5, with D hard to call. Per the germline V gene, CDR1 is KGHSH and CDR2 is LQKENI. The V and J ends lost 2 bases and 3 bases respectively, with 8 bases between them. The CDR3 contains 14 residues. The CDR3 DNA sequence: TGTGCCAGCTCACCATGGGGAATCAATCAGCCCCAGCATTTT. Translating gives CASSPWGINQPQHF.

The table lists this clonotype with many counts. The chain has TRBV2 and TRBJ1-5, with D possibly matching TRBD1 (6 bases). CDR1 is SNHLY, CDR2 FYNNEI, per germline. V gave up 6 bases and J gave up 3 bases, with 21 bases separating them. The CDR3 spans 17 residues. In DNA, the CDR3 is TGTGCCAGCAGCACCGACTCGGGACAAGCGATCAATCAGCCCCAGCATTTT. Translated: CASSTDSGQAINQPQHF.